This TCR beta chain was documented in a study of cytomegalovirus exposure and HLA in healthy donors. The PCR employed 60 Vbeta primers together with 13 Jbeta primers. Method: immunoSEQ multiplex PCR; TCRdb's copy keeps in-frame clones and lacks some. The table includes roughly 150,000 clones, approximately 80% detected once. Study-wide findings and caveats: HLA alleles were associated with 18,000 or so TCR beta sequences in a later analysis at 0.05 false discovery rate. Accounts indicate the classifier identified cytomegalovirus status with strong specificity and sensitivity.

Germline CDR1 and CDR2: SGHAT and FQNNGV. Unmatched junction bases numbered 9, after V lost 7 bases and J lost 2 bases. The CDR3 runs 15 residues. While unrecorded immune exposures were likely, the donors were nominally healthy when sampled. Worth noting for this clone: What it recognizes is unknown.

The V and J genes are TRBV11-2 and TRBJ2-3; 7 bases line up with TRBD2. This TCR came from a man between 35 and 55 years old in good health and CMV-seronegative. The sequenced material came from PBMCs. CDR3 region: CASTRREFDTDTQYF. The CDR3 DNA follows: TGTGCCAGCACCCGGCGGGAGTTTGACACAGATACGCAGTATTTT.